These 22 T cell receptor beta chains share one sample of origin, sequenced in a study of cytomegalovirus exposure and HLA in healthy donors. PCR primers comprised 60 Vbeta and 13 Jbeta primers. Using immunoSEQ multiplex PCR, the repertoire was profiled, and TCRdb retains in-frame clones only, with some absent. The sample has 130,000 to 150,000 clones; about 78% are singletons. Sequencing input: PBMCs. These receptors all stem from a middle-aged man in good health and CMV-seropositive.

The table lists this clone with a few counts. The chain links TRBV19 to TRBJ1-4; TRBD1 agrees at 7 bases. V lost 2 bases and J lost 10; bases outside the gene matches: 7. Looked up from germline, CDR1 is LNHDA and CDR2 is SQIVND (reference sequence). CDR3 size: 14 residues. Here the CDR3 reads CASSIRQGGGKLFF. The CDR3 DNA reads TGTGCCAGTAGTATACGACAGGGCGGTGGAAAACTGTTTTTT.

The chain employs TRBV29-1 and TRBJ1-2; no clear D. Germline V gives CDR1 SQVTM, CDR2 ANQGSEA. This CDR3 is 13 amino acids long. V lost 1 base and J lost 4, with 10 bases in between. This CDR3 reads CSVEGATTYGYTF. In DNA, the CDR3 is TGCAGCGTTGAAGGGGCTACCACCTATGGCTACACCTTC.

The chain uses TRBV5-6 and TRBJ2-3; weak D call: TRBD2 (7 bases). Per the germline V gene, CDR1 is SGHDT and CDR2 is YYEEEE. The CDR3 is 17 amino acids. V was pared by 0 bases and J by 3 bases, with 17 bases between. The CDR3 loop is CASSLVGGGGATDTQYF. The CDR3 region has the DNA TGTGCCAGCAGCTTGGTCGGGGGAGGGGGGGCGACAGATACGCAGTATTTT.

This rearrangement joins TRBV10-3 to TRBJ1-5, with 7 bases that match TRBD1. V dropped 3 bases and J dropped 10; count of bases not matched to a gene: 9. The germline V gene encodes CDR1 ENHRY and CDR2 SYGVKD. The CDR3 contains 14 residues. The CDR3 sequence: CAISEGQVGGPQHF. The CDR3 DNA follows: TGTGCCATCAGTGAAGGACAGGTCGGGGGTCCCCAGCATTTT.

The chain has TRBV6-1 and TRBJ2-3; TRBD2 might be the D (5 bases). Germline V gives CDR1 MNHNS, CDR2 SASEGT. This CDR3 has 17 amino acids. With 2 bases removed from V and 6 bases from J, the gap between germline ends came to 21 bases. CDR3 amino acids: CASSEFGLAGYSDTQYF. The CDR3 bases are TGTGCCAGCAGTGAATTTGGGCTAGCTGGGTACTCCGATACGCAGTATTTT.

The chain combines TRBV7-2 with TRBJ2-1; 8 bases are shared with TRBD2. CDR3 length: 14 residues. Germline V lookup: CDR1 SGHTA, CDR2 FQGNSA. V gave up 5 bases and J gave up 9 bases; unmatched junction bases: 9. The CDR3 loop is CASSGRTSTGEQFF. The CDR3 DNA sequence: TGTGCCAGCAGCGGGAGGACTAGCACCGGTGAGCAGTTCTTC.

A note on this clone: An end of the junction differs from the germline gene, which may be a read error. The chain combines TRBV5-1 with TRBJ1-1; weak D call: TRBD1 (6 bases). CDR1 and CDR2 from the germline V gene are SGHRS and YFSETQ. The CDR3 totals 15 residues. The chain's CDR3 is CASSPHLTGNPEAFF. CDR3 DNA: TGCGCCAGCAGCCCCCACCTTACAGGGAACCCTGAAGCTTTCTTT.

This clone was counted only a few times. This chain joins TRBV5-1 and TRBJ1-1; TRBD1 is a possible D gene (6 bases). Germline CDR1 is SGHRS and CDR2 is YFSETQ. The CDR3 loop spans 12 amino acids. The V gene lost 8 bases and the J gene lost 2 bases, with 10 bases spanning the gap. The CDR3 DNA sequence: TGCGCCAGTATGACAGGAAACACTGAAGCTTTCTTT. Its translation is CASMTGNTEAFF.

This sequence joins TRBV4-1 and TRBJ2-6; 9 bases agree with TRBD1. The V segment lost 3 bases and the J segment 1 base; nucleotides outside the gene matches: 13. The CDR3 loop spans 20 amino acids. CDR1 and CDR2 from the germline V gene are MGHRA and YSYEKL. CDR3 nucleotides: TGCGCCAGCAGCCAGAAGTCCGGGACAGGGCTTTTATCTGGGGCCAACGTCCTGACTTTC. Protein: CASSQKSGTGLLSGANVLTF.

This clone was recorded once. V usage is TRBV5-4 and J usage is TRBJ1-2, with 7 bases fitting TRBD1. V shed 4 bases and J 6 bases; nucleotides not matched to a gene: 6. CDR3 length: 13 amino acids. The germline CDR1 and CDR2 sequences are SGHNT and YYREEE (reference sequence). The CDR3 sequence: CASSATGRNGYTF. The CDR3, as DNA: TGTGCCAGCAGCGCGACAGGGAGGAATGGCTACACCTTC.

This chain connects TRBV9 to TRBJ2-5, with TRBD1 matching over 7 bases. V gave up 5 bases and J gave up 6 bases; unmatched junction bases: 7. Germline values: CDR1 SGDLS, CDR2 YYNGEE. CDR3 length: 13 amino acids. Written as DNA, the CDR3 is TGTGCCAGCAGTCGGGACAGCGGACAGACCCAGTACTTC. This sequence encodes CASSRDSGQTQYF.

V usage is TRBV4-1 and J usage is TRBJ1-2; D may be TRBD1 (6 bases). Per the germline V gene, CDR1 is MGHRA and CDR2 is YSYEKL. Trimming left V 0 bases short and J 5 bases short, with 13 bases between. The CDR3 runs 15 residues. As DNA, the CDR3 is TGCGCCAGCAGCCAAGATCCAACAGGGCCGTATGGCTACACCTTC. Translating gives CASSQDPTGPYGYTF.

CDR3 residues: CASSARQGLYEQYF. The CDR3 coding sequence is TGTGCCAGCAGTGCCAGACAGGGTCTCTACGAGCAGTACTTC. The chain joins TRBV28 to TRBJ2-7, with 7 positions matching TRBD1. V dropped 5 bases and J dropped 3; count of bases not matched to a gene: 7. This CDR3 comprises 14 residues. Germline loops: CDR1 MDHEN, CDR2 SYDVKM. Based on the CDR3 plus reference TRBV28 and TRBJ2-7, the full variable domain is DVKVTQSSRYLVKRTGEKVFLECVQDMDHENMFWYRQDPGLGLRLIYFSYDVKMKEKGDIPEGYSVSREKKERFSLILESASTNQTSMYLCASSARQGLYEQYFGPGTRLTVT.

This sequence joins TRBV7-2 and TRBJ2-1, with 10 bases that match TRBD2. There are 15 residues in the CDR3. V dropped 1 base and J dropped 9; count of bases not matched to a gene: 6. Per the germline V gene, CDR1 is SGHTA and CDR2 is FQGNSA. CDR3 DNA sequence: TGTGCCAGCAGCTTAGTACTAGCGGGATGGCCTGAGCAGTTCTTC. Its translation is CASSLVLAGWPEQFF.

V is TRBV2 and J is TRBJ1-5; 8 bases map to TRBD1. This CDR3 region has 14 residues. Germline CDR1 reads SNHLY; CDR2 reads FYNNEI. Trimming at V came to 4 bases and at J to 6 bases, leaving 5 bases not matched to a gene. The CDR3 bases are TGTGCCAGCAGTGTTCAGGGGGCTGGTCAGCCCCAGCATTTT. Its protein product is CASSVQGAGQPQHF.

This rearrangement joins TRBV6-1 to TRBJ1-5; D unclear. CDR1 MNHNS and CDR2 SASEGT come from the germline V gene. Trimming took off 4 bases at V and 1 base at J, with 11 bases between the two ends. This CDR3 spans 15 amino acids. DNA for the CDR3: TGTGCCAGCAGTGTCCTGAGGGAAAGCAATCAGCCCCAGCATTTT. Translating it yields CASSVLRESNQPQHF.

The gene calls are TRBV7-2 and TRBJ1-1, with 7 positions matching TRBD1. Germline V CDR1 and CDR2: SGHTA, FQGNSA. Germline trimming cut 3 bases from V and 0 bases from J; bases unmatched to any gene: 4. This CDR3 is 15 amino acids long. The CDR3 DNA sequence: TGTGCCAGCAGCTTCGGGACAGCCTTGAACACTGAAGCTTTCTTT. Translation: CASSFGTALNTEAFF.

This clone was recorded only once. The chain combines TRBV6-5 with TRBJ2-2, with 7 bases fitting TRBD1. J lost 3 bases, V lost 5 bases, and 6 bases had no gene match. The CDR3 runs 15 residues. The germline V gene encodes CDR1 MNHEY and CDR2 SVGAGI. The CDR3 nucleotides read TGTGCCAGCAGTCCCCGGGACAGATACACCGGGGAGCTGTTTTTT. Translated, it gives CASSPRDRYTGELFF.

The V call is TRBV10-3, the J call TRBJ1-2; perhaps TRBD1 as D (5 bases). This CDR3 comprises 16 residues. Germline values: CDR1 ENHRY, CDR2 SYGVKD. Between the trimmed V and J ends, which lost 0 bases and 4 bases, there was a span of 15 bases. The CDR3: CAISESTWEQVYGYTF. The CDR3 bases are TGTGCCATCAGTGAGTCGACGTGGGAACAGGTCTATGGCTACACCTTC.

This clone was counted a few times. CDR3 sequence reads: CASSFLTGGNTEAFF. The CDR3 region has the DNA TGCGCCAGCAGCTTCCTGACAGGGGGGAACACTGAAGCTTTCTTT. The J gene is TRBJ1-1, the V gene TRBV5-1, with 9 bases that match TRBD1. Losses at the gene ends were 2 bases for V and 1 base for J; bases not matched to a gene: 3. Germline lookup yields CDR1 SGHRS and CDR2 YFSETQ. The length of the CDR3 is 15 residues.

This rearrangement joins TRBV6-5 to TRBJ2-2, with 7 bases aligning to TRBD1. Germline V gives CDR1 MNHEY, CDR2 SVGAGI. Trimming at V came to 5 bases and at J to 5 bases, leaving 8 bases not matched to a gene. The CDR3 covers 15 residues. Here the CDR3 DNA reads TGTGCCAGCAGTCTTACAGGGGTCGGGACCGGGGAGCTGTTTTTT. Translating it yields CASSLTGVGTGELFF.

The chain has TRBV30 and TRBJ1-2; tentative D call: TRBD1 (5 bases). Germline V gives CDR1 GTSNPN, CDR2 SVGIG (reference sequence). The germline V and J ends were trimmed by 0 bases and 8 bases, with 16 bases remaining between them. The CDR3 is made up of 14 amino acids. The CDR3 DNA follows: TGTGCCTGGAGTGTAGGCCAAGGGGTTTACGGCTACACCTTC. Residues: CAWSVGQGVYGYTF.